This passage covers 24 T cell receptor beta chains from one sample sequenced in a study of T cell changes during pregnancy in multiple sclerosis. Measured with immunoSEQ multiplex PCR; TCRdb has only the in-frame clones, and not every one. This sample yields around 88,000 clones, of which about 92% are seen a single time; over 2% belongs to the top ten. The material was peripheral blood, obtained in the first trimester of pregnancy. The receptor source for this set is a female donor with multiple sclerosis, enrolled in a pregnancy study.

This rearrangement joins TRBV7-6 to TRBJ2-3; D gene ambiguous. The V end was cut by 5 bases, the J end by 2 bases, with 8 bases between. The CDR3 covers 13 residues. Per the germline V gene, CDR1 is SGHVS and CDR2 is FNYEAQ. The CDR3 sequence: CASSPIPTDTQYF. DNA for the CDR3: TGTGCCAGCAGCCCCATCCCCACAGATACGCAGTATTTT.

The V gene is TRBV27, the J gene TRBJ1-5; no clear D gene. Per the germline V gene, CDR1 is MNHEY and CDR2 is SMNVEV (reference sequence). V shed 6 bases and J shed 6 bases, with 15 bases lying between them. The CDR3 covers 14 residues. The CDR3 protein is CASRRTSRVQPQHF. The CDR3 DNA follows: TGTGCCAGCAGACGTACTTCCCGGGTTCAGCCCCAGCATTTT.

This clone was observed a single time. At one boundary the junction diverges from the germline segment, which might be a read error. The chain employs TRBV7-7 and TRBJ2-3; D gene ambiguous. Germline V gene lookup returns CDR1 SSHAT and CDR2 FNYEAQ (reference sequence). The CDR3 has 15 amino acids. The CDR3, as DNA: TGTGCTAGCAGCTTAGGACGGCTAGTTACAGATACGCAGTATTTT. This sequence encodes CASSLGRLVTDTQYF. The whole variable domain, filled in from reference TRBV7-7 and TRBJ2-3, reads GAGVSQSPRYKVTKRGQDVTLRCDPISSHATLYWYQQALGQGPEFLTYFNYEAQPDKSGLPSDRFSAERPEGSISTLTIQRTEQRDSAMYRCASSLGRLVTDTQYFGPGTRLTVL.

V and J are TRBV27 and TRBJ1-5; tentatively, D is TRBD1 (6 bases). Deletions cut 2 bases from V and 0 bases from J, with 8 bases between. Germline V gene lookup returns CDR1 MNHEY and CDR2 SMNVEV (reference sequence). CDR3 length equals 15 residues. The CDR3 DNA follows: TGTGCCAGCAGTTTAATGGGGGCTAGCAATCAGCCCCAGCATTTT. The encoded protein is CASSLMGASNQPQHF.

The gene calls are TRBV12-5 and TRBJ2-5, with 10 bases identical to TRBD2. The CDR3 spans 18 residues. The J segment lost 7 bases and the V segment lost 7 bases, leaving 21 bases of the junction unmatched. CDR1 is LGHNT, CDR2 FRNRAP, per germline. The DNA of the CDR3 is TGTGCTAGTGCCGACGACCAAACATTAGCGGGAGGAAGCGGGACCCAGTACTTC. Translating it yields CASADDQTLAGGSGTQYF.

This sequence joins TRBV18 and TRBJ2-7; 11 nucleotides align to TRBD1. CDR1 and CDR2 from the germline V gene are KGHSH and LQKENI. V shed 4 bases and J 5 bases; nucleotides not matched to a gene: 10. The CDR3 runs 16 residues. CDR3 loop: CASSRLPGQGDHEQYF. The CDR3 nucleotides are TGTGCCAGCTCACGGCTTCCGGGACAGGGGGACCACGAGCAGTACTTC.

The genes are TRBV7-2 and TRBJ2-1; TRBD2 agrees at 11 bases. Germline V gene lookup returns CDR1 SGHTA and CDR2 FQGNSA. This CDR3 is built from 16 residues. The J segment lost 7 bases and the V segment lost 5 bases, leaving 10 bases of the junction unmatched. CDR3 amino acids: CASSTLLAGGQNEQFF. The CDR3 DNA follows: TGTGCCAGCAGCACACTCTTAGCGGGAGGGCAGAATGAGCAGTTCTTC.

This clone was observed once. This chain uses TRBV5-8 with TRBJ1-2, with D perhaps matching TRBD1 (5 bases). Germline CDR1 SGHTS, CDR2 YDEGEE. This CDR3 contains 14 residues. Trimming removed 2 bases from V and 0 bases from J, with 8 bases in between. The DNA of the CDR3 is TGTGCCAGCAGCTTCGACAGCTCTAACTATGGCTACACCTTC. It specifies CASSFDSSNYGYTF.

Remarks on this clone: At one end the junction does not follow the germline gene, possibly because of a read error. V usage is TRBV5-6 and J usage is TRBJ2-7, with D perhaps TRBD2 (7 bases). Germline assignment: CDR1 SGHDT and CDR2 YYEEEE. This CDR3 region has 16 residues. CDR3 bases: TGTGCCAACAGCTTGTGGGGGGGGCCAGTCTCCTACGAGCAGTACTTC. The encoded protein is CANSLWGGPVSYEQYF.

V is TRBV18 and J is TRBJ1-5, with D unresolved. V lost 1 base and J lost 2, with 6 bases in between. Germline V CDR1 and CDR2: KGHSH, LQKENI. The CDR3 runs 14 residues. In DNA, the CDR3 is TGTGCCAGCTCACCACGATCGGGCAATCAGCCCCAGCATTTT. Translation gives CASSPRSGNQPQHF.

CDR3 protein: CASSLGRRNTGELFF. CDR3 coding DNA: TGTGCCAGCAGCCTTGGGAGGCGGAACACCGGGGAGCTGTTTTTT. V gene TRBV9 combines with J gene TRBJ2-2, with D possibly matching TRBD2 (6 bases). Per germline, CDR1 SGDLS and CDR2 YYNGEE. Trimming left V 4 bases short and J 1 base short, with 11 bases between. The CDR3 has 15 residues.

This clone was observed a single time. V gene TRBV5-1 combines with J gene TRBJ2-7, with D tentatively TRBD1 (5 bases). CDR3 length: 14 amino acids. Germline loops: CDR1 SGHRS, CDR2 YFSETQ. Between the trimmed V and J ends, which lost 0 bases and 2 bases, there was a span of 9 bases. The CDR3 region has the DNA TGCGCCAGCAGCTTGGAAGGGGATACCTACGAGCAGTACTTC. Translation gives CASSLEGDTYEQYF.

The V gene is TRBV7-8, the J gene TRBJ2-2; TRBD2 might be the D (6 bases). The germline V and J ends were trimmed by 5 bases and 6 bases, with 19 bases remaining between them. Germline V gives CDR1 SGHVS, CDR2 FQNEAQ. The CDR3 totals 16 residues. CDR3 amino acids: CASSPLPSGSSGELFF. DNA for the CDR3: TGTGCCAGCAGCCCCCTCCCGAGCGGGTCTTCCGGGGAGCTGTTTTTT. Looking up the rest from reference TRBV7-8 and TRBJ2-2 gives the full variable domain: GAGVSQSPRYKVAKRGQDVALRCDPISGHVSLFWYQQALGQGPEFLTYFQNEAQLDKSGLPSDRFFAERPEGSVSTLKIQRTQQEDSAVYLCASSPLPSGSSGELFFGEGSRLTVL.

V usage is TRBV7-6 and J usage is TRBJ1-1; no reliable D call. Germline V gene lookup returns CDR1 SGHVS and CDR2 FNYEAQ. Trimming cost V 1 base and J 3 bases, with 9 bases left between them. The CDR3 is 14 amino acids. This chain's CDR3 is CASSLDLGDTEAFF. CDR3 coding DNA: TGTGCCAGCAGCTTAGATCTGGGCGACACTGAAGCTTTCTTT.

The V gene is TRBV7-2, the J gene TRBJ1-2; 12 nucleotides line up with TRBD1. Trimming at V came to 0 bases and at J to 5 bases, leaving 4 bases not matched to a gene. CDR1 SGHTA and CDR2 FQGNSA come from the germline V gene. CDR3 length: 16 residues. The CDR3 DNA sequence: TGTGCCAGCAGCTTAGCTCCGGGACAGGGGGCATATGGCTACACCTTC. Translation: CASSLAPGQGAYGYTF.

V usage is TRBV9 and J usage is TRBJ2-2, with D possibly matching TRBD1 (6 bases). Germline CDR1 is SGDLS and CDR2 is YYNGEE. The CDR3 runs 17 residues. V was clipped by 2 bases and J by 1 base, with 15 bases between them. The CDR3 DNA reads TGTGCCAGCAGCGTTTCAAAAACAGGGTTGAACACCGGGGAGCTGTTTTTT. Protein sequence: CASSVSKTGLNTGELFF.

The chain combines TRBV28 with TRBJ2-1, with 11 bases identical to TRBD2. CDR1 is MDHEN and CDR2 is SYDVKM in the germline V gene. V was pared by 5 bases and J by 7 bases, with 10 bases of the junction left unmatched. This CDR3 contains 16 residues. Here the CDR3 reads CASSPPRTSGSNEQFF. In DNA form, the CDR3 reads TGTGCCAGCAGTCCACCGCGCACTAGCGGGAGTAATGAGCAGTTCTTC.

The chain employs TRBV29-1 and TRBJ2-1, with 16 bases lining up with TRBD2. V was pared by 6 bases and J by 8 bases, with 7 bases of the junction left unmatched. The CDR3 is made up of 15 amino acids. Germline CDR1 is SQVTM and CDR2 is ANQGSEA. The CDR3 DNA reads TGCAGCGTGGACGGGACTAGCGGGAGGGTTCATGAGCAGTTCTTC. This gives the protein CSVDGTSGRVHEQFF.

The chain recombines TRBV9 with TRBJ2-3; perhaps TRBD2 as D (6 bases). V dropped 1 base and J dropped 0 bases, with 12 bases sitting between them. Germline CDR1 is SGDLS and CDR2 is YYNGEE. This CDR3 comprises 16 residues. The DNA for the CDR3 is TGTGCCAGCAGCGTAAGCCCCGGGACTAGCACAGATACGCAGTATTTT. Protein product: CASSVSPGTSTDTQYF.

The chain recombines TRBV5-4 with TRBJ2-7; the match to TRBD1 covers 7 bases. CDR3 length: 15 amino acids. The V segment lost 2 bases and the J segment 1 base; nucleotides outside the gene matches: 6. CDR1 is SGHNT and CDR2 is YYREEE in the germline V gene (reference sequence). This chain's CDR3 is CASSFKGATSYEQYF. DNA for the CDR3: TGTGCCAGCAGCTTCAAGGGGGCGACGTCCTACGAGCAGTACTTC.

The DNA of the CDR3 is TGTGCCAGCAGTGACGGGAGGGCCAAAGATACGCAGTATTTT. Its translation is CASSDGRAKDTQYF. The rearrangement links TRBV9 to TRBJ2-3; 8 bases match TRBD2. Per germline, CDR1 SGDLS and CDR2 YYNGEE. The V gene end was trimmed by 5 bases and the J gene end by 5 bases; junction bases not matched to a gene: 7. CDR3 length equals 14 residues.

V usage is TRBV6-6 and J usage is TRBJ1-2, with D perhaps matching TRBD1 (6 bases). CDR1 is MNHNY and CDR2 is SVGAGI in the germline V gene (reference sequence). The CDR3 runs 13 residues. V was trimmed by 5 bases and J by 3 bases, leaving 10 bases between them. CDR3 region: CASSRTVDYGYTF. The CDR3 DNA follows: TGTGCCAGCAGTAGGACAGTAGACTATGGCTACACCTTC.

The chain couples TRBV19 to TRBJ1-1, with 8 bases matching TRBD1. J lost 6 bases, V lost 7 bases, and 10 bases had no gene match. Germline CDR1 is LNHDA and CDR2 is SQIVND (reference sequence). CDR3 length: 14 residues. In DNA form, the CDR3 reads TGTGCCAGTAAGGGATTGGGACAGGTCGCTGAAGCTTTCTTT. Its translation is CASKGLGQVAEAFF.

This rearrangement joins TRBV7-9 to TRBJ2-5; 13 nucleotides match TRBD2. From germline, CDR1 is SEHNR and CDR2 FQNEAQ (reference sequence). The V and J ends lost 4 bases and 5 bases, in that order; junction bases with no gene match: 4. The CDR3 has 15 amino acids. The CDR3 nucleotides are TGTGCCAGCAGCTGGGGACTAGCGGGACTGGAGACCCAGTACTTC. Its translation: CASSWGLAGLETQYF.